The 16 T cell receptor beta chains below come from one sample, sequenced in a study of blood T cell repertoires in COVID-19. TCRdb's copy holds only in-frame clones and misses some; the assay was immunoSEQ multiplex PCR. The sample lists 170,000 or so clones, roughly 78% seen once, with about 6.5% in the top ten. Input material: peripheral blood. These receptors were taken from an older man with active or convalescent COVID-19.

This clone showed up just once. The chain carries TRBV30 and TRBJ2-1, with 11 nucleotides matching TRBD2. Unmatched junction bases numbered 8, after V lost 4 bases and J lost 0 bases. The CDR3 is made up of 17 amino acids. Germline-derived CDR1 and CDR2 are GTSNPN and SVGIG (reference sequence). The CDR3 DNA reads as TGTGCCTGGACAACTAGCGGGGGCCATAGCTCCTACAATGAGCAGTTCTTC. Translating gives CAWTTSGGHSSYNEQFF.

The chain has TRBV11-2 and TRBJ1-3; unclear D gene. Germline V lookup: CDR1 SGHAT, CDR2 FQNNGV. Trimming removed 4 bases from V and 0 bases from J, with 4 bases in between. CDR3 length: 13 residues. CDR3 sequence: CASSSSSGNTIYF. Here the CDR3 DNA reads TGTGCCAGCAGCTCGTCCTCTGGAAACACCATATATTTT. Variable domain in full (rest from reference TRBV11-2 and TRBJ1-3): EAGVAQSPRYKIIEKRQSVAFWCNPISGHATLYWYQQILGQGPKLLIQFQNNGVVDDSQLPKDRFSAERLKGVDSTLKIQPAKLEDSAVYLCASSSSSGNTIYFGEGSWLTVV.

This chain joins TRBV5-8 and TRBJ1-1; TRBD1 matches 7 bases. The germline CDR1 and CDR2 sequences are SGHTS and YDEGEE. V shed 5 bases, J shed 6 bases, and the junction held 7 bases outside the gene matches. The CDR3 spans 13 residues. The CDR3 here is CASSPTGVPEAFF. CDR3 coding DNA: TGTGCCAGCAGTCCTACAGGGGTACCTGAAGCTTTCTTT.

This clone was seen just once. This chain joins TRBV24-1 and TRBJ2-1, with TRBD1 as a possible D gene (5 bases). The germline CDR1 and CDR2 sequences are KGHDR and SFDVKD. The CDR3 spans 13 residues. V lost 1 base to trimming and J lost 9 bases, with 9 bases between them. For the CDR3, the DNA is TGTGCCACCAGTGATTTTAGGGGAAGTGAGCAGTTCTTC. The encoded protein is CATSDFRGSEQFF.

A few counts support this clone. The chain employs TRBV7-3 and TRBJ2-2; 7 nucleotides agree with TRBD2. V was clipped by 2 bases and J by 6 bases; unmatched bases: 6. In germline, CDR1 is SGHTA, CDR2 FQGTGA. This CDR3 contains 15 residues. The CDR3 loop is CASSLERDSAGELFF. Written as DNA, the CDR3 is TGTGCCAGCAGCTTAGAGCGGGATAGCGCCGGGGAGCTGTTTTTT.

The V gene is TRBV2, the J gene TRBJ1-6, with D unresolved. From germline, CDR1 is SNHLY and CDR2 FYNNEI. Deletions cut 8 bases from V and 6 bases from J, with 11 bases between. The CDR3 runs 13 residues. The CDR3 DNA reads as TGTGCCAGCTTAACCACGGGTAATTCACCCCTCCACTTT. Protein product: CASLTTGNSPLHF.

The chain recombines TRBV10-3 with TRBJ1-2, with D hard to call. CDR3 length equals 15 residues. Germline loops: CDR1 ENHRY, CDR2 SYGVKD. V was clipped by 3 bases and J by 4 bases, with 15 bases between them. The CDR3: CAISDWEGDRYGYTF. Written as DNA, the CDR3 is TGTGCCATCAGTGATTGGGAGGGCGATCGCTATGGCTACACCTTC.

This rearrangement joins TRBV9 to TRBJ1-3, with D perhaps matching TRBD1 (6 bases). The CDR3 covers 15 residues. V shed 0 bases and J shed 0 bases, with 7 bases lying between them. Germline values: CDR1 SGDLS, CDR2 YYNGEE. CDR3 residues: CASSVDRASGNTIYF. The CDR3 DNA reads TGTGCCAGCAGCGTAGACAGGGCCTCTGGAAACACCATATATTTT.

The chain carries TRBV4-1 and TRBJ1-4; no firm D call. V lost 3 bases to trimming and J lost 8 bases, with 10 bases between them. Germline lookup yields CDR1 MGHRA and CDR2 YSYEKL. The CDR3 has 13 amino acids. The CDR3 sequence is CASSHIVREKLFF. CDR3 bases: TGCGCCAGCAGCCACATTGTTCGGGAAAAACTGTTTTTT.

The rearrangement uses TRBV30 and TRBJ2-3; 7 bases are shared with TRBD2. CDR1 and CDR2 (germline): GTSNPN, SVGIG (reference sequence). The V gene end was trimmed by 1 base and the J gene end by 3 bases; junction bases not matched to a gene: 4. This CDR3 has 14 amino acids. The CDR3 DNA follows: TGTGCCTGGAGTGACGGCGGGGGTACAGATACGCAGTATTTT. Encoded protein: CAWSDGGGTDTQYF.

This sequence joins TRBV3-1 (or the pseudogene TRBV3-2) and TRBJ1-1; D not certain. V lost 0 bases, J lost 13 bases, and 12 bases lay in between. The CDR3 has 12 residues. Germline V gene lookup returns CDR1 LGHDT and CDR2 YNNKEL (reference sequence). DNA of the CDR3: TGTGCCAGCAGCCAAGAGTCCGCGAAGCTTTTCTTT. This codes for CASSQESAKLFF.

The CDR3 DNA reads as TGTGCCAGCAGCGGCGACTTATACAATGAGCAGTTCTTC. Translated: CASSGDLYNEQFF. This chain connects TRBV9 to TRBJ2-1; D remains ambiguous. V lost 3 bases to trimming and J lost 4 bases, with 8 bases between them. The CDR3 extends over 13 amino acids. The germline CDR1 and CDR2 sequences are SGDLS and YYNGEE.

The rearrangement joins TRBV5-4 to TRBJ2-1, with 13 bases lining up with TRBD2. The trim removed 2 bases at V and 10 bases at J, leaving 6 bases unmatched. The CDR3 length is 15 residues. Germline V gene lookup returns CDR1 SGHNT and CDR2 YYREEE (reference sequence). In DNA, the CDR3 is TGTGCCAGCAGCTTCGGGACTAGCGGGATAGACGAGCAGTTCTTC. Translated: CASSFGTSGIDEQFF.

The chain uses TRBV9 and TRBJ2-3; D gene unclear. Between the trimmed V and J ends, which lost 4 bases and 2 bases, there was a span of 20 bases. The germline V gene has CDR1 SGDLS and CDR2 YYNGEE. The CDR3 is 17 residues long. The CDR3 coding sequence is TGTGCCAGCAGCCTCGACGACGTTGGCGGATTCACAGATACGCAGTATTTT. Translated, it gives CASSLDDVGGFTDTQYF.

This rearrangement joins TRBV5-1 to TRBJ1-2; 8 nucleotides agree with TRBD1. Germline V gene data show CDR1 as SGHRS and CDR2 as YFSETQ. The CDR3 totals 14 residues. The V gene end was trimmed by 4 bases and the J gene end by 1 base; junction bases not matched to a gene: 3. The DNA for the CDR3 is TGCGCCAGCAGCCCACAGGGGGTTAACTATGGCTACACCTTC. This encodes CASSPQGVNYGYTF.

This clone occurred a few times. The V and J genes are TRBV18 and TRBJ2-7, with TRBD2 matching over 7 bases. CDR1 KGHSH and CDR2 LQKENI come from the germline V gene. This CDR3 region has 15 residues. V was clipped by 3 bases and J by 6 bases; unmatched bases: 11. CDR3 coding DNA: TGTGCCAGCTCACCCGCCCGGGGGGAGGCCGCCGAGCAGTACTTC. As protein: CASSPARGEAAEQYF.